These 20 T cell receptor beta chains originate from one sample sequenced in a study of cytomegalovirus exposure and HLA in healthy donors. It was with 60 Vbeta and 13 Jbeta primers that the PCR ran. Libraries were prepared by immunoSEQ multiplex PCR; TCRdb keeps only in-frame clonotypes and omits some of them. The sample holds more than 150,000 clones, about 85% seen once. The source material was PBMCs. Receptor source: a middle-aged man in good health and CMV-seronegative.

The chain employs TRBV5-8 and TRBJ1-5; TRBD1 aligns across 9 bases. V gave up 1 base and J gave up 6 bases; unmatched junction bases: 8. CDR1 is SGHTS and CDR2 is YDEGEE in the germline V gene. CDR3 length: 16 residues. For the CDR3, the DNA is TGTGCCAGCAGCTTGAGTTACAGGGGGCGCGGTCAGCCCCAGCATTTT. Translated: CASSLSYRGRGQPQHF.

In its sample, this clone was seen a few times. The V gene is TRBV4-3, the J gene TRBJ1-4; no clear D. Germline lookup yields CDR1 LGHNA and CDR2 YSLEER. The ends were cut back, 4 bases at V and 7 bases at J, with 7 bases in the middle. The CDR3 has 12 amino acids. The CDR3, as DNA: TGCGCCAGCAGCCGTCTCGGTGAAAAACTGTTTTTT. It encodes CASSRLGEKLFF.

The table lists this clone with a count of one. V is TRBV6-5 and J is TRBJ1-4; D remains ambiguous. The CDR3 loop spans 16 amino acids. Germline CDR1 MNHEY, CDR2 SVGAGI. V shed 0 bases and J shed 0 bases, with 8 bases lying between them. The CDR3 loop reads CASSYSLQATNEKLFF. In nucleotides, the CDR3 is TGTGCCAGCAGTTACTCGCTGCAGGCAACTAATGAAAAACTGTTTTTT.

The chain is built from TRBV4-2 and TRBJ1-1; perhaps TRBD1 as D (6 bases). There are 20 residues in the CDR3. V lost 0 bases and J 3 bases, leaving 26 bases between the germline ends. Germline V gene data show CDR1 as LGHNA and CDR2 as YNFKEQ. CDR3 residues: CASSQDVGAGRLAVDTEAFF. The CDR3 bases are TGTGCCAGCAGCCAAGATGTGGGGGCCGGGAGGTTGGCGGTAGACACTGAAGCTTTCTTT.

The chain recombines TRBV7-8 with TRBJ1-5, with D tentatively TRBD1 (5 bases). The V and J ends lost 5 bases and 9 bases respectively, with 17 bases between them. CDR1 is SGHVS, CDR2 FQNEAQ, per germline. The CDR3 totals 14 residues. This chain's CDR3 is CASSPTVPPGPQHF. The CDR3, as DNA: TGTGCCAGCAGCCCGACAGTCCCCCCGGGGCCCCAGCATTTT.

The sample holds a few counts of this clone. The V gene is TRBV7-9, the J gene TRBJ1-6; no definite D call. CDR1 is SEHNR and CDR2 is FQNEAQ in the germline V gene (reference sequence). Deletions cut 6 bases from V and 7 bases from J, with 13 bases between. This CDR3 contains 14 residues. The CDR3: CASRPDPGNSPLHF. CDR3 in DNA: TGTGCCAGCAGACCCGACCCGGGAAATTCACCCCTCCACTTT.

This clone was recorded a few times. The J gene is TRBJ2-5, the V gene TRBV9; 7 bases map to TRBD1. Germline CDR1 SGDLS, CDR2 YYNGEE. The CDR3 contains 15 residues. V lost 3 bases, J lost 3 bases, and 8 bases stayed unmatched. CDR3 DNA sequence: TGTGCCAGCAGCGCCGAGGGACAGTGGAAAGAGACCCAGTACTTC. Translated: CASSAEGQWKETQYF.

This clone was detected once. This chain uses TRBV4-3 with TRBJ1-3; D ambiguous. Trimming removed 0 bases at V and 0 bases at J, with 12 bases between. Germline V gives CDR1 LGHNA, CDR2 YSLEER. This CDR3 has 17 amino acids. CDR3 sequence (DNA): TGCGCCAGCAGCCAAGATCCATCACTCCTCTCTGGAAACACCATATATTTT. This encodes CASSQDPSLLSGNTIYF.

J is TRBJ2-5 and V is TRBV10-2; TRBD1 agrees at 10 bases. CDR3 length: 15 residues. V gave up 6 bases and J gave up 4 bases; unmatched junction bases: 8. The germline V gene encodes CDR1 WSHSY and CDR2 SAAADI. The CDR3 is CASSLGQGVGETQYF. The CDR3 region has the DNA TGCGCCAGCAGCTTAGGACAGGGGGTTGGAGAGACCCAGTACTTC.

The chain carries TRBV11-2 and TRBJ1-2; D is unresolved. The CDR3 has 15 amino acids. The germline gives CDR1 SGHAT, CDR2 FQNNGV. Trimming left V 1 base short and J 1 base short, with 10 bases between. The CDR3 spells CASSLGFVSNYGYTF. The CDR3, as DNA: TGTGCCAGCAGCTTAGGTTTTGTCAGTAACTATGGCTACACCTTC. Looking up the rest from reference TRBV11-2 and TRBJ1-2 gives the full variable domain: EAGVAQSPRYKIIEKRQSVAFWCNPISGHATLYWYQQILGQGPKLLIQFQNNGVVDDSQLPKDRFSAERLKGVDSTLKIQPAKLEDSAVYLCASSLGFVSNYGYTFGSGTRLTVV.

This clone was seen a handful of times. The V and J genes are TRBV6-6 and TRBJ2-2; TRBD2 matches 7 bases. Germline V gene sequence: CDR1 MNHNY, CDR2 SVGAGI (reference sequence). Germline trimming cut 8 bases from V and 2 bases from J; bases unmatched to any gene: 8. The CDR3 covers 15 residues. This chain's CDR3 is CASDLSGGNTGELFF. The DNA for the CDR3 is TGTGCCAGCGATTTGTCGGGGGGAAACACCGGGGAGCTGTTTTTT.

The rearrangement links TRBV12-5 to TRBJ2-1, with 8 bases lining up with TRBD2. V lost 5 bases, J lost 4 bases, and 13 bases stayed unmatched. Germline V gene lookup returns CDR1 LGHNT and CDR2 FRNRAP. The CDR3 is 17 residues long. The CDR3 sequence: CASGGPRSGGSYNEQFF. In DNA form, the CDR3 reads TGTGCTAGTGGTGGGCCTAGATCGGGGGGGTCTTACAATGAGCAGTTCTTC.

The V call is TRBV27, the J call TRBJ1-1; no clear D gene. The CDR3 is 14 amino acids. Per the germline V gene, CDR1 is MNHEY and CDR2 is SMNVEV (reference sequence). The V end was cut by 3 bases, the J end by 1 base, with 9 bases between. The CDR3 sequence is CASSLRGSNTEAFF. CDR3 nucleotides: TGTGCCAGCAGTTTGCGGGGTTCGAACACTGAAGCTTTCTTT.

This CDR3 is CASSPTIGGHEQYF. In nucleotides, the CDR3 is TGTGCCAGCAGTCCAACGATAGGGGGCCACGAGCAGTACTTC. This chain connects TRBV27 to TRBJ2-7; TRBD1 agrees at 7 bases. CDR1 MNHEY and CDR2 SMNVEV come from the germline V gene (reference sequence). The CDR3 consists of 14 residues. V lost 5 bases to trimming and J lost 5 bases; unmatched junction nucleotides: 9.

The V and J genes are TRBV7-2 and TRBJ2-7; 9 nucleotides align to TRBD1. This CDR3 has 15 amino acids. Germline V gene data show CDR1 as SGHTA and CDR2 as FQGNSA. With 5 bases clipped from V and 3 bases from J, the junction kept 8 bases outside the gene matches. This chain's CDR3 is CASSPTAGQGYEQYF. The CDR3 bases are TGTGCCAGCAGCCCAACTGCGGGACAGGGCTACGAGCAGTACTTC.

The genes are TRBV30 and TRBJ1-4, with a weak D call TRBD1 (5 bases). The V gene lost 6 bases and the J gene lost 0 bases, with 17 bases spanning the gap. CDR1 GTSNPN and CDR2 SVGIG come from the germline V gene (reference sequence). CDR3 length equals 16 residues. CDR3 DNA: TGTGCCTGTCTGCGGGGGTTAGTTACAACTAATGAAAAACTGTTTTTT. It translates to CACLRGLVTTNEKLFF.

The chain employs TRBV4-1 and TRBJ2-7, with 8 bases that match TRBD1. The V segment lost 4 bases and the J segment 4 bases; nucleotides outside the gene matches: 9. CDR3 size: 15 residues. Looked up from germline, CDR1 is MGHRA and CDR2 is YSYEKL. CDR3 sequence: CASSRTGTGVYEQYF. The DNA for the CDR3 is TGCGCCAGCAGCCGCACCGGGACAGGAGTTTACGAGCAGTACTTC.

V is TRBV19 and J is TRBJ2-5; maybe TRBD2 (6 bases). The V gene lost 6 bases and the J gene lost 7 bases, with 15 bases spanning the gap. Germline lookup yields CDR1 LNHDA and CDR2 SQIVND (reference sequence). This CDR3 contains 13 residues. In DNA form, the CDR3 reads TGTGCCAGTAGCGCCTTGGGGGGAGGGACCCAGTACTTC. Its protein product is CASSALGGGTQYF.

The J gene is TRBJ1-1, the V gene TRBV6-6; 9 bases line up with TRBD1. Germline CDR1 and CDR2: MNHNY and SVGAGI (reference sequence). This CDR3 is 16 amino acids long. The trim removed 2 bases at V and 7 bases at J, leaving 11 bases unmatched. The CDR3 loop is CASSYQIPGQGGEAFF. The CDR3 DNA sequence: TGTGCCAGCAGTTACCAGATACCGGGACAGGGAGGTGAAGCTTTCTTT.

The rearrangement joins TRBV19 to TRBJ2-5, with 11 nucleotides matching TRBD2. Trimming removed 6 bases from V and 2 bases from J; junction bases left unmatched: 5. The CDR3 loop spans 15 amino acids. Per germline, CDR1 LNHDA and CDR2 SQIVND (reference sequence). CDR3 nucleotides: TGTGCCAGTAGCCGACTAGCGGGGTTGCAAGAGACCCAGTACTTC. Protein product: CASSRLAGLQETQYF.